These 27 T cell receptor beta chains share one sample of origin, sequenced in a study of cytomegalovirus exposure and HLA in healthy donors. The PCR ran on 60 Vbeta and 13 Jbeta primers. The protocol was immunoSEQ multiplex PCR, while the TCRdb copy is restricted to in-frame clones and leaves out a portion. The sample has some 220,000 clones; around 80% are singletons. What was sequenced was PBMCs. Receptors originate from a boy aged 10-17 years in good health and CMV-seronegative.

The chain combines TRBV30 with TRBJ2-7; 7 bases match TRBD1. V trimming: 8 bases; J trimming: 2 bases; junction bases outside the gene matches: 9. Germline V gives CDR1 GTSNPN, CDR2 SVGIG (reference sequence). The CDR3 totals 13 residues. For the CDR3, the DNA is TGTGCCATTACACCGGGACAGCCCTACGAGCAGTACTTC. It is translated as CAITPGQPYEQYF.

The chain carries TRBV25-1 and TRBJ2-3; 7 nucleotides match TRBD1. V lost 4 bases to trimming and J lost 3 bases; unmatched junction nucleotides: 16. This CDR3 region has 18 residues. Germline CDR1 and CDR2: MGHDK and SYGVNS. CDR3 protein: CASSVFHRTGGGTDTQYF. The CDR3 coding sequence is TGTGCCAGCAGTGTTTTCCACCGGACAGGCGGAGGAACAGATACGCAGTATTTT. The full variable domain, completed using reference TRBV25-1 and TRBJ2-3, is EADIYQTPRYLVIGTGKKITLECSQTMGHDKMYWYQQDPGMELHLIHYSYGVNSTEKGDLSSESTVSRIRTEHFPLTLESARPSHTSQYLCASSVFHRTGGGTDTQYFGPGTRLTVL.

V usage is TRBV7-6 and J usage is TRBJ2-7, with D possibly matching TRBD2 (5 bases). This CDR3 has 19 amino acids. Germline loops: CDR1 SGHVS, CDR2 FNYEAQ. V lost 4 bases to trimming and J lost 3 bases, with 28 bases between them. The CDR3 region has the DNA TGTGCCAGCAGCTCGCGGACTCCCTGGGAGATGGGAGACTACTACGAGCAGTACTTC. Translating it yields CASSSRTPWEMGDYYEQYF.

This chain links TRBV5-4 with TRBJ2-1; TRBD1 might be the D (5 bases). Germline V lookup: CDR1 SGHNT, CDR2 YYREEE (reference sequence). The CDR3 runs 16 residues. Trimming took off 0 bases at V and 1 base at J, with 11 bases between the two ends. For the CDR3, the DNA is TGTGCCAGCAGCTTGGCCGCGGCAGGGTCCTACAATGAGCAGTTCTTC. Translating gives CASSLAAAGSYNEQFF.

V and J are TRBV27 and TRBJ2-1; tentative D call: TRBD1 (5 bases). This CDR3 spans 16 amino acids. V lost 3 bases, J lost 10 bases, and 22 bases lay in between. Per the germline V gene, CDR1 is MNHEY and CDR2 is SMNVEV (reference sequence). The CDR3 DNA sequence: TGTGCCAGCAGTTTGGGTCCCCAGGGCAGGACGATAGAGCAGTTCTTC. Encoded protein: CASSLGPQGRTIEQFF.

The chain recombines TRBV11-3 with TRBJ1-1, with D maybe TRBD1 (5 bases). The CDR3 is 15 amino acids. Trimming removed 2 bases from V and 5 bases from J, with 15 bases in between. Germline CDR1 reads SGHNT; CDR2 reads YENEEA. CDR3 protein: CASSLNPSGETEAFF. The CDR3 nucleotides are TGTGCCAGCAGCTTAAACCCTTCGGGGGAGACTGAAGCTTTCTTT.

This sequence joins TRBV5-4 and TRBJ1-1; 8 bases align to TRBD1. There are 15 residues in the CDR3. Trimming at V came to 3 bases and at J to 7 bases, leaving 11 bases not matched to a gene. From germline, CDR1 is SGHNT and CDR2 YYREEE (reference sequence). CDR3 in DNA: TGTGCCAGCAGCTCCCGGGACAGGTACAGGCATGAAGCTTTCTTT. It encodes CASSSRDRYRHEAFF.

This clone was detected only a few times. The chain combines TRBV5-5 with TRBJ1-5; 8 nucleotides agree with TRBD1. Germline V gene lookup returns CDR1 SGHKS and CDR2 YYEKEE (reference sequence). The J segment lost 4 bases and the V segment lost 1 base, leaving 4 bases of the junction unmatched. The CDR3 extends over 15 amino acids. CDR3 DNA sequence: TGTGCCAGCAGCTTGTGGACAGGGCGAAATCAGCCCCAGCATTTT. Its translation is CASSLWTGRNQPQHF.

The chain has TRBV27 and TRBJ2-7, with D maybe TRBD1 (6 bases). Between the trimmed V and J ends, which lost 2 bases and 3 bases, there was a span of 14 bases. This CDR3 has 15 residues. Germline values: CDR1 MNHEY, CDR2 SMNVEV (reference sequence). The CDR3 DNA follows: TGTGCCAGCAGTTTAGGTGGACAGACCTTCTACGAGCAGTACTTC. This translates into CASSLGGQTFYEQYF.

The V and J genes are TRBV5-1 and TRBJ2-7; D is possibly TRBD1 (6 bases). V lost 4 bases, J lost 4 bases, and 12 bases lay in between. In germline, CDR1 is SGHRS, CDR2 YFSETQ. The CDR3 covers 13 residues. For the CDR3, the DNA is TGCGCCAGCAGCGAATACAGGGAATACGAGCAGTACTTC. This gives the protein CASSEYREYEQYF.

This clone was detected a few times. The chain links TRBV2 to TRBJ2-4; 7 bases match TRBD1. The germline gives CDR1 SNHLY, CDR2 FYNNEI. V dropped 8 bases and J dropped 4; count of bases not matched to a gene: 14. This CDR3 contains 16 residues. CDR3 region: CASGDYGTEEKNIQYF. CDR3 sequence (DNA): TGTGCCAGCGGAGACTACGGGACAGAAGAGAAAAACATTCAGTACTTC.

V usage is TRBV15 and J usage is TRBJ1-4, with D possibly matching TRBD1 (6 bases). Germline V gene lookup returns CDR1 LNHNV and CDR2 YYDKDF (reference sequence). CDR3 size: 19 residues. Trimming removed 0 bases at V and 7 bases at J, with 24 bases between. CDR3 in DNA: TGTGCCACCAGCAGAGAGGGGTATCAAGGTAATCCGACAGGTGAAAAACTGTTTTTT. Protein sequence: CATSREGYQGNPTGEKLFF. Complete variable domain (other parts from reference TRBV15 and TRBJ1-4): DAMVIQNPRYQVTQFGKPVTLSCSQTLNHNVMYWYQQKSSQAPKLLFHYYDKDFNNEADTPDNFQSRRPNTSFCFLDIRSPGLGDTAMYLCATSREGYQGNPTGEKLFFGSGTQLSVL.

This sequence joins TRBV2 and TRBJ1-5, with TRBD1 matching over 10 bases. Trimming removed 6 bases from V and 4 bases from J; junction bases left unmatched: 3. The CDR3 runs to 14 residues. Germline V gene data show CDR1 as SNHLY and CDR2 as FYNNEI. The CDR3 loop reads CASRGDRGNQPQHF. The CDR3 bases are TGTGCCAGCAGAGGGGACAGGGGTAATCAGCCCCAGCATTTT.

This rearrangement joins TRBV7-9 to TRBJ2-2, with D uncertain. The V gene's germline CDR1 is SEHNR and CDR2 FQNEAQ (reference sequence). With 2 bases removed from V and 7 bases from J, the gap between germline ends came to 5 bases. The CDR3 runs to 12 residues. The CDR3 DNA reads TGTGCCAGCAGCTTACAATTCGGGGAGCTGTTTTTT. Amino acids: CASSLQFGELFF.

The V gene is TRBV4-1, the J gene TRBJ1-2; TRBD1 matches 8 bases. V dropped 2 bases and J dropped 7; count of bases not matched to a gene: 18. The CDR3 spans 18 residues. The germline V gene encodes CDR1 MGHRA and CDR2 YSYEKL. The chain's CDR3 is CASSQPIRDRGPAGGYTF. CDR3 nucleotides: TGCGCCAGCAGCCAACCTATCCGCGACAGGGGACCGGCGGGTGGCTACACCTTC.

The V gene is TRBV1, the J gene TRBJ1-3; TRBD1 was called by the table and not checked on the DNA. TRBV1 is a known pseudogene. The CDR3 is 19 residues long. CDR3 region: CTSRVSSGQTFYSGNTIYF. CDR3 nucleotide sequence: TGCACCAGCAGGGTCAGTTCCGGACAGACATTTTACTCTGGAAACACCATATATTTT.

The chain employs TRBV11-3 and TRBJ2-3; 8 positions match TRBD1. J gave up 0 bases and V 6 bases, and 11 bases lay outside the gene matches. The germline V gene has CDR1 SGHNT and CDR2 YENEEA. The CDR3 sequence is 17 residues long. The CDR3 DNA is TGTGCCAGCAGAACAGGGGGGTATAGCGTTAGCACAGATACGCAGTATTTT. It encodes CASRTGGYSVSTDTQYF.

The V call is TRBV2, the J call TRBJ1-2, with 9 bases fitting TRBD1. The CDR3 runs to 15 residues. Per germline, CDR1 SNHLY and CDR2 FYNNEI. V dropped 1 base and J dropped 7; count of bases not matched to a gene: 7. CDR3 bases: TGTGCCAGCAGTGAAGGGGACAGGGTTACAGCTGGCTACACCTTC. It yields the protein CASSEGDRVTAGYTF. The full variable domain, with the rest looked up from reference TRBV2 and TRBJ1-2, is EPEVTQTPSHQVTQMGQEVILRCVPISNHLYFYWYRQILGQKVEFLVSFYNNEISEKSEIFDDQFSVERPDGSNFTLKIRSTKLEDSAMYFCASSEGDRVTAGYTFGSGTRLTVV.

This clone was counted between two and nine times. This sequence joins TRBV19 and TRBJ1-5, with 11 bases lining up with TRBD1. Losses at the gene ends were 10 bases for V and 3 bases for J; bases not matched to a gene: 8. The CDR3 is 15 amino acids. Germline values: CDR1 LNHDA, CDR2 SQIVND (reference sequence). The CDR3 protein is CAIEDRGLDNQPQHF. CDR3 DNA sequence: TGTGCCATTGAGGACAGGGGGCTTGACAATCAGCCCCAGCATTTT. Combining the CDR3 with reference TRBV19 and TRBJ1-5 gives the whole variable domain DGGITQSPKYLFRKEGQNVTLSCEQNLNHDAMYWYRQDPGQGLRLIYYSQIVNDFQKGDIAEGYSVSREKKESFPLTVTSAQKNPTAFYLCAIEDRGLDNQPQHFGDGTRLSIL.

This chain connects TRBV7-7 to TRBJ2-5; 8 bases are a match to TRBD1. The germline gives CDR1 SSHAT, CDR2 FNYEAQ (reference sequence). This CDR3 is built from 14 residues. The trim removed 0 bases at V and 11 bases at J, leaving 8 bases unmatched. For the CDR3, the DNA is TGTGCCAGCAGCTTAGCGCGGGCAGGGGGCGTGCAGTACTTC. Residues: CASSLARAGGVQYF.

The chain couples TRBV2 to TRBJ2-1; D remains ambiguous. Trimming took 2 bases from V and 3 from J, leaving 11 bases between them. The CDR3 spans 15 residues. Germline V gene sequence: CDR1 SNHLY, CDR2 FYNNEI. The CDR3 nucleotides read TGTGCCAGCAGTGAAAGCGTTTTGGTCTACAATGAGCAGTTCTTC. It codes for CASSESVLVYNEQFF. The full variable domain, completed using reference TRBV2 and TRBJ2-1, is EPEVTQTPSHQVTQMGQEVILRCVPISNHLYFYWYRQILGQKVEFLVSFYNNEISEKSEIFDDQFSVERPDGSNFTLKIRSTKLEDSAMYFCASSESVLVYNEQFFGPGTRLTVL.

A word on this clone: A read error may produce the germline difference seen at one junction end. The same CDR3 arises from other DNA sequences in this sample as well. This chain connects TRBV2 to TRBJ2-7; possible D gene TRBD1, 6 bases. From germline, CDR1 is SNHLY and CDR2 FYNNEI. The CDR3 has 14 amino acids. The CDR3 region has the DNA TGTGCCAGTAGTGAAACAGGGCACGAGAACAAGCAGTACTTC. The encoded protein is CASSETGHENKQYF.

The genes are TRBV6-4 and TRBJ2-1, with unresolved D. There are 13 residues in the CDR3. Between the trimmed V and J ends, which lost 5 bases and 2 bases, there was a span of 7 bases. CDR1 and CDR2 (germline): MRHNA, SNTAGT. CDR3 nucleotide sequence: TGTGCCAGCAGTTACAGCACCTACAATGAGCAGTTCTTC. Translation: CASSYSTYNEQFF.

This chain joins TRBV7-9 and TRBJ1-2, with D tentatively TRBD1 (5 bases). The V gene lost 3 bases and the J gene lost 7 bases, with 21 bases spanning the gap. This CDR3 contains 16 residues. CDR1 is SEHNR and CDR2 is FQNEAQ in the germline V gene (reference sequence). CDR3 nucleotides: TGTGCCAGCAGCTTTATACGTAGTGGGGGGTTAACTGGCTACACCTTC. Protein product: CASSFIRSGGLTGYTF.

This clone occurred once. The chain employs TRBV5-5 and TRBJ1-2, with TRBD1 matching 10 bases. The trim removed 2 bases at V and 3 bases at J, leaving 4 bases unmatched. Germline CDR1 and CDR2: SGHKS and YYEKEE (reference sequence). CDR3 size: 15 residues. CDR3 amino acids: CASSFGTGAHYGYTF. For the CDR3, the DNA is TGTGCCAGCAGCTTTGGGACAGGGGCACACTATGGCTACACCTTC.

The chain carries TRBV5-6 and TRBJ2-7; TRBD2 might be the D (6 bases). This CDR3 has 13 residues. Trimming cost V 3 bases and J 4 bases, with 11 bases left between them. Germline CDR1 is SGHDT and CDR2 is YYEEEE. The CDR3 DNA reads TGTGCCAGCAGCTACCTGGAGGGGTACGAGCAGTACTTC. Protein product: CASSYLEGYEQYF.

The chain couples TRBV27 to TRBJ1-2, with D perhaps TRBD1 (6 bases). Trimming removed 1 base from V and 8 bases from J, with 14 bases in between. CDR3 length: 14 amino acids. The V gene's germline CDR1 is MNHEY and CDR2 SMNVEV (reference sequence). DNA of the CDR3: TGTGCCAGCAGTTTATGGCCAGGGGCACACGGCTACACCTTC. This gives the protein CASSLWPGAHGYTF.